The sample holds a few counts of the clone carrying this T cell receptor (beta chain). The V end was cut by 0 bases, the J end by 1 base, with 18 bases between. This CDR3 is 18 amino acids long. Germline CDR1 is MGHRA and CDR2 is YSYEKL. This specimen belongs to a study of T cells after yellow fever vaccination. In TCRdb, the 5' RACE reads were re-called with MiXCR into one record per CDR3 protein. The sample yields 100,000 to 150,000 distinct CDR3 sequences, roughly 8.2% seen once. The TCR was taken from a man in his late teens or twenties who received the YFV17D yellow fever vaccine. This material consisted of CD8+ T cells sorted from PBMCs, taken on the day of the yellow fever booster vaccination. The chain recombines TRBV4-1 with TRBJ1-1; no definite D call. CDR3 DNA sequence: TGCGCCAGCAGCCAAGAAGGTACAGCTACCCTCGGGAACACTGAAGCTTTCTTT. It encodes CASSQEGTATLGNTEAFF.